This TCR beta chain was sequenced during a study of control samples from healthy donors and cancer patients. Sequenced by immunoSEQ multiplex PCR; TCRdb stores in-frame clones only, minus some. The data show approximately 150,000 clones, about 89% seen once. V was clipped by 5 bases and J by 0 bases, with 8 bases between them. CDR1 and CDR2 (germline): MNHEY, SMNVEV (reference sequence). The CDR3 sequence is 15 residues long. This clone came up once. The receptor's source is a man between 25 and 39 years old in good health. Sequenced sample: blood. The chain employs TRBV27 and TRBJ2-6, with D hard to call. CDR3 coding DNA: TGTGCCAGCAGTCCCCTCGGCTCTGGGGCCAACGTCCTGACTTTC. Translated: CASSPLGSGANVLTF.